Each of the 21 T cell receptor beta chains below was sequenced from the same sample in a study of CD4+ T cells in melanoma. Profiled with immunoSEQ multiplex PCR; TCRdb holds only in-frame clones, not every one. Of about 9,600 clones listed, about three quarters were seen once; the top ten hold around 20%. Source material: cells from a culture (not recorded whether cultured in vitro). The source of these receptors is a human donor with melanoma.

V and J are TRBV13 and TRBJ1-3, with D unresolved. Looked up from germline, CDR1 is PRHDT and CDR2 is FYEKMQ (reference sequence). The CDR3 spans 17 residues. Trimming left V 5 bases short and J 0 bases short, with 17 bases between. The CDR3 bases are TGTGCCAGCAGCCCGTCGGACCCATACCACTCTGGAAACACCATATATTTT. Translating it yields CASSPSDPYHSGNTIYF.

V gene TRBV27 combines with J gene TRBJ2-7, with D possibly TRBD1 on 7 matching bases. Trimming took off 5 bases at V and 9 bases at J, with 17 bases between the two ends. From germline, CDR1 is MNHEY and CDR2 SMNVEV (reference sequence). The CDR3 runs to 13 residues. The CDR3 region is CASSPGGFGGQYF. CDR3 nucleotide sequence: TGTGCCAGCAGTCCAGGGGGTTTCGGGGGGCAGTACTTC.

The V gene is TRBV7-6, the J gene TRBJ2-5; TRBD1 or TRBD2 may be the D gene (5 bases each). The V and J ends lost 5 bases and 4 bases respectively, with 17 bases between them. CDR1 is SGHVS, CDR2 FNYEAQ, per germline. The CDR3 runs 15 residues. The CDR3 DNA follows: TGTGCCAGCAGCCGCCGGGACCTAGACGCAGAGACCCAGTACTTC. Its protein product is CASSRRDLDAETQYF. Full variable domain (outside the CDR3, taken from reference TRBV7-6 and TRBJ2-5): GAGVSQSPRYKVTKRGQDVALRCDPISGHVSLYWYRQALGQGPEFLTYFNYEAQQDKSGLPNDRFSAERPEGSISTLTIQRTEQRDSAMYRCASSRRDLDAETQYFGPGTRLLVL.

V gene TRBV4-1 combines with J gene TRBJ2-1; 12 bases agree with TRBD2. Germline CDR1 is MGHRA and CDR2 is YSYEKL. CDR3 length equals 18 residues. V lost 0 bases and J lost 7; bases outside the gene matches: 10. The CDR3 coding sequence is TGCGCCAGCAGCCAAGAACTCCCGCTAGCGGGGGGGTTTAATGAGCAGTTCTTC. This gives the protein CASSQELPLAGGFNEQFF.

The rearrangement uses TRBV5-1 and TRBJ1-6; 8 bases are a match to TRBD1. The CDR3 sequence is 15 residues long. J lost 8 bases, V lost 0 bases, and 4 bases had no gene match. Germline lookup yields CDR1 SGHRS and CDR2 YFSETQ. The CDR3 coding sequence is TGCGCCAGCAGCTTGGCCGGGACAGGCTATTCACCCCTCCACTTT. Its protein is CASSLAGTGYSPLHF.

CDR3 amino acids: CASSYSRDSNQPQHF. The CDR3 DNA reads TGTGCCAGCAGTTACTCGAGGGACAGCAATCAGCCCCAGCATTTT. V and J are TRBV6-5 and TRBJ1-5; D perhaps matches TRBD1 (5 bases). Trimming stripped 0 bases from V and 1 base from J, with 7 bases between. The CDR3 length is 15 residues. Germline CDR1 is MNHEY and CDR2 is SVGAGI.

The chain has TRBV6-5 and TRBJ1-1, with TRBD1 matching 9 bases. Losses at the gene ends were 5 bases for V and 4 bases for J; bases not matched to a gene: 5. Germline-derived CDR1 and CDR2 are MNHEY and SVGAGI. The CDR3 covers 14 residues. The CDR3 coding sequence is TGTGCCAGCAGTCCCCAGACAGGGGGCACTGAAGCTTTCTTT. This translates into CASSPQTGGTEAFF.

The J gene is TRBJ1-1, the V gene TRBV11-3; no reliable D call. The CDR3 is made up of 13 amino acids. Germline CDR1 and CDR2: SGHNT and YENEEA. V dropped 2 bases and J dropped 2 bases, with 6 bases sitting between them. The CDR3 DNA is TGTGCCAGCAGCTTAACAGAAAACACTGAAGCTTTCTTT. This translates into CASSLTENTEAFF.

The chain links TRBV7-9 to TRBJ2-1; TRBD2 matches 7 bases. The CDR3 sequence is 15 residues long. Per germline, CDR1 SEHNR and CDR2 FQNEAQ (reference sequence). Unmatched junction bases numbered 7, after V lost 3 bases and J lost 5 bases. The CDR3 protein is CASSLVAGSNNEQFF. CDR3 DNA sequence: TGTGCCAGCAGCTTGGTAGCGGGTAGTAACAATGAGCAGTTCTTC.

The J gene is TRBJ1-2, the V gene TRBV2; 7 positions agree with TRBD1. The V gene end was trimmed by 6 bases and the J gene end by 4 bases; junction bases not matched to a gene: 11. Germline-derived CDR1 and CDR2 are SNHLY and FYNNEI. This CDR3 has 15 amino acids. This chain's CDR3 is CASREKGGRGYGYTF. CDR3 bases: TGTGCCAGCAGGGAAAAAGGGGGCCGTGGCTATGGCTACACCTTC.

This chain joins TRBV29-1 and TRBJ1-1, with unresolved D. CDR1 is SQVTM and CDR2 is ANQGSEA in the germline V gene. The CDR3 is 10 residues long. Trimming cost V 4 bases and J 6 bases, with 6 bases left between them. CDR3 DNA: TGCAGCGTTGTCGGGTCTGAAGCTTTCTTT. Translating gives CSVVGSEAFF.

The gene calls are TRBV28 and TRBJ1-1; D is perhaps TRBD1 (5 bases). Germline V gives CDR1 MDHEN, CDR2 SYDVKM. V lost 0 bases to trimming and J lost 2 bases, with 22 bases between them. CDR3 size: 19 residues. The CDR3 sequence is CASSLWPLRGRWGNTEAFF. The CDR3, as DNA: TGTGCCAGCAGTTTATGGCCCCTCCGGGGCAGATGGGGAAACACTGAAGCTTTCTTT. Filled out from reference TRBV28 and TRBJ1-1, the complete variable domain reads DVKVTQSSRYLVKRTGEKVFLECVQDMDHENMFWYRQDPGLGLRLIYFSYDVKMKEKGDIPEGYSVSREKKERFSLILESASTNQTSMYLCASSLWPLRGRWGNTEAFFGQGTRLTVV.

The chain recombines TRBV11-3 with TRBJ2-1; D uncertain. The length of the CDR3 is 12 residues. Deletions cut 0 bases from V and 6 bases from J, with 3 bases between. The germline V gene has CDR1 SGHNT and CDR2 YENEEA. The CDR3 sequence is CASSLDSNEQFF. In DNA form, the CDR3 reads TGTGCCAGCAGCTTAGATAGCAATGAGCAGTTCTTC.

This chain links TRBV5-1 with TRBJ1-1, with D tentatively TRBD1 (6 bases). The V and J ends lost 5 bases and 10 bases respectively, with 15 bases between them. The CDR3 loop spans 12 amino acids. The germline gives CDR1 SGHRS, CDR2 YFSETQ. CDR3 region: CASRDLQGSAFF. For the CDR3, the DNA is TGCGCCAGCAGGGACCTACAGGGATCAGCTTTCTTT.

CDR3 region: CASSQPGQARLLGYTF. CDR3 sequence (DNA): TGCGCCAGCAGCCAACCTGGACAGGCTCGGCTATTAGGCTACACCTTC. The chain links TRBV4-1 to TRBJ1-2, with 7 bases lining up with TRBD1. This CDR3 contains 16 residues. V lost 2 bases and J lost 8; bases outside the gene matches: 14. CDR1 is MGHRA and CDR2 is YSYEKL in the germline V gene.

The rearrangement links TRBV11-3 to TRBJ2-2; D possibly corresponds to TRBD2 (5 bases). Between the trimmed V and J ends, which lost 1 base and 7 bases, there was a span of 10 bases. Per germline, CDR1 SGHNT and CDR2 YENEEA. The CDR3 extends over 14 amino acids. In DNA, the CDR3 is TGTGCCAGCAGCTTAGGAGCCGGGATCGGGGAGCTGTTTTTT. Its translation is CASSLGAGIGELFF.

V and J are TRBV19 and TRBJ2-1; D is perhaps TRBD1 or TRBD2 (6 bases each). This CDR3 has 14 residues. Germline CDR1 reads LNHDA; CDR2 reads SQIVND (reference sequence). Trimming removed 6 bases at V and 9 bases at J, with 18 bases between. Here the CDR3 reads CASRRGAQNIEQFF. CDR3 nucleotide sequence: TGTGCCAGTAGGAGGGGGGCGCAGAATATTGAGCAGTTCTTC.

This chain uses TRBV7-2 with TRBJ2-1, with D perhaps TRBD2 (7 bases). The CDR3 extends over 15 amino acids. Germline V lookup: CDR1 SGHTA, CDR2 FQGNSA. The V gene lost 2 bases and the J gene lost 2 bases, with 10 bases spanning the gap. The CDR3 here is CASSLLGGAYNEQFF. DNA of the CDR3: TGTGCCAGCAGCTTATTAGGGGGGGCCTACAATGAGCAGTTCTTC.

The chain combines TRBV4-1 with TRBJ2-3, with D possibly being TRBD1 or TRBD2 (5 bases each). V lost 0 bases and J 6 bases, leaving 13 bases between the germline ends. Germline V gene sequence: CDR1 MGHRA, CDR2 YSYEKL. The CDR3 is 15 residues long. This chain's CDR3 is CASSQDYRDVDTQYF. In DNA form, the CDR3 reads TGCGCCAGCAGCCAAGATTACCGGGACGTGGATACGCAGTATTTT.

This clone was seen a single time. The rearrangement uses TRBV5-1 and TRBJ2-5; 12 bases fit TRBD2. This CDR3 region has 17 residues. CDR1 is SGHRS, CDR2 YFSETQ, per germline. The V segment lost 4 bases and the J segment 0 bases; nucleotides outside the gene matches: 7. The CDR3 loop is CASSPLAGGGYQETQYF. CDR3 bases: TGCGCCAGCAGCCCACTAGCGGGGGGCGGGTACCAAGAGACCCAGTACTTC.

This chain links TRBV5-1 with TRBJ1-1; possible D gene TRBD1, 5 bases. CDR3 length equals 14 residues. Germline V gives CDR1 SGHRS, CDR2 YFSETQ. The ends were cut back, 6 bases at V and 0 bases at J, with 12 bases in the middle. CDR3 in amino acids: CASMAGTMNTEAFF. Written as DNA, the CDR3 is TGCGCCAGCATGGCCGGGACCATGAACACTGAAGCTTTCTTT.